The 5 T cell receptor beta chains below were found in one sample sequenced in a study of T cells in localized non-small cell lung cancer. Data came from immunoSEQ multiplex PCR; TCRdb stores just in-frame clones and leaves some out. The repertoire holds 25,000 to 30,000 clones, with 65% to 85% as singletons. The sample consisted of peripheral blood mononuclear cells, taken before any cancer treatment. The receptor source for this set is a man between 40 and 70 years old with stage III lung adenocarcinoma.

In DNA form, the CDR3 reads TGTGCCAGCAGCGCAATTAGTGGTGAGACCCAGTACTTC. Its protein is CASSAISGETQYF. The chain links TRBV5-6 to TRBJ2-5, with D uncertain. V was pared by 4 bases and J by 5 bases, with 12 bases between. Germline V lookup: CDR1 SGHDT, CDR2 YYEEEE. This CDR3 comprises 13 residues.

This chain joins TRBV7-6 and TRBJ2-5, with 8 bases identical to TRBD1. With 2 bases clipped from V and 5 bases from J, the junction kept 1 base outside the gene matches. CDR1 is SGHVS and CDR2 is FNYEAQ in the germline V gene. The CDR3 consists of 13 residues. DNA for the CDR3: TGTGCCAGCAGCTTAACAGGGGGGGAGACCCAGTACTTC. As protein: CASSLTGGETQYF. The complete variable domain, with remaining parts taken from reference TRBV7-6 and TRBJ2-5, reads GAGVSQSPRYKVTKRGQDVALRCDPISGHVSLYWYRQALGQGPEFLTYFNYEAQQDKSGLPNDRFSAERPEGSISTLTIQRTEQRDSAMYRCASSLTGGETQYFGPGTRLLVL.

The rearrangement uses TRBV11-2 and TRBJ2-3, with D tentatively TRBD2 (5 bases). This CDR3 spans 16 amino acids. Germline loops: CDR1 SGHAT, CDR2 FQNNGV. Between the trimmed V and J ends, which lost 3 bases and 0 bases, there was a span of 13 bases. CDR3 residues: CASSFRTQISTDTQYF. The CDR3 DNA is TGTGCCAGCAGCTTTAGGACTCAGATTAGCACAGATACGCAGTATTTT.

This chain uses TRBV15 with TRBJ1-6; D is unclear. Germline V CDR1 and CDR2: LNHNV, YYDKDF (reference sequence). This CDR3 contains 14 residues. V gave up 0 bases and J gave up 12 bases, with 12 bases separating them. As DNA, the CDR3 is TGTGCCACCAGCAGAGACAGGAGGGTTGGACCCCTCCACTTT. Residues: CATSRDRRVGPLHF.

This clone was seen a handful of times. J is TRBJ2-6 and V is TRBV7-9; D remains unclear. The CDR3 has 13 amino acids. CDR1 SEHNR and CDR2 FQNEAQ come from the germline V gene (reference sequence). Trimming removed 5 bases from V and 6 bases from J, with 8 bases in between. The CDR3 sequence: CASSPRKANVLTF. The DNA of the CDR3 is TGTGCCAGCAGCCCCCGCAAGGCCAACGTCCTGACTTTC.